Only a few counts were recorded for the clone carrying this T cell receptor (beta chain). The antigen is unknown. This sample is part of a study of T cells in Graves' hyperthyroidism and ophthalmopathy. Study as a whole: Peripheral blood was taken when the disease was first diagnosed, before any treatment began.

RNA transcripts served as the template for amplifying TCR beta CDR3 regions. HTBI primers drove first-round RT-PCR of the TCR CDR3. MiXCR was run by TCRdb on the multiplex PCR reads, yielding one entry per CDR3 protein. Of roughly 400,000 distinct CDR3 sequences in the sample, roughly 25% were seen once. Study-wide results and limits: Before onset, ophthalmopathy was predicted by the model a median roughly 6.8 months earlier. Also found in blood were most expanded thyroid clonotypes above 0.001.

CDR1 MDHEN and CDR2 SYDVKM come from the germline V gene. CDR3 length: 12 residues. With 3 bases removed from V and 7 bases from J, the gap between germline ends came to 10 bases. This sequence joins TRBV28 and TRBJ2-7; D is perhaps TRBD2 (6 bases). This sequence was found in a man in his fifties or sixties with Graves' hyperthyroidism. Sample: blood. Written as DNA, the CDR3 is TGTGCCAGCAGTTTCGTTGGGGGGGAGCAGTACTTC. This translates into CASSFVGGEQYF.